The present T cell receptor (beta chain) was sequenced within a study of T cells expressing NK-cell markers. Study as a whole: The authors sequenced eight donors, of whom seven were HCMV-seropositive and one was seronegative.

The germline V gene has CDR1 SGHTA and CDR2 FQGNSA. The CDR3 loop spans 15 amino acids. In regard to this clonotype: Its antigen is as yet unknown.

TCRdb reanalyzed the 5' RACE reads, giving one entry per CDR3 protein sequence and no DNA. The table for this sample gives 250,000 or so distinct CDR3 sequences. Overall study results and limits: There remained a lack of clarity about HCMV specificity of expanded NKG2C+ T cell clones. Five or six donors showed dominant NKG2C+ clonotypes comprising about 1.0-7.0% of their CD8+ T cells.

The sequenced sample consisted of blood T cells: a sorted CD56 or NKG2C T cell subset, CD4+ or CD8+ T cells, or bulk PBMC T cells (not recorded which). This receptor was obtained from a woman between 18 and 75 years old in good health. The V and J genes are TRBV7-2 and TRBJ1-1. CDR3 protein: CASSLVEGLNTEAFF.